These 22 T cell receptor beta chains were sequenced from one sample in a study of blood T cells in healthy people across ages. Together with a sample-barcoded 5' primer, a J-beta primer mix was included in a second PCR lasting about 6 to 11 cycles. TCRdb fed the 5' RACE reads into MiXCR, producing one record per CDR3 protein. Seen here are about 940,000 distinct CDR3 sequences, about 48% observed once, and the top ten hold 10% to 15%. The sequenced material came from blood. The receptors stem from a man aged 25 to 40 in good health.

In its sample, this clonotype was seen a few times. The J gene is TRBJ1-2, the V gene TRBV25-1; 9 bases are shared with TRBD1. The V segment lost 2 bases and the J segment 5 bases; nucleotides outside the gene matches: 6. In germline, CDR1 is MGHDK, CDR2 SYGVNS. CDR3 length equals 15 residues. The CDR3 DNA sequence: TGTGCCAGCAGTGAAGGACAGGGGCTAGTGTATGGCTACACCTTC. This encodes CASSEGQGLVYGYTF.

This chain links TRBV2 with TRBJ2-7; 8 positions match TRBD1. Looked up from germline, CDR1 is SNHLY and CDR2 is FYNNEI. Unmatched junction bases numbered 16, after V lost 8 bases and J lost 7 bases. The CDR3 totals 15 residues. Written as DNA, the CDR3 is TGTGCCAGCCGCGGACAGGGTGGGATGTGGAATGAGCAGTACTTC. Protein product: CASRGQGGMWNEQYF.

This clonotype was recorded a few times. CDR3 sequence (DNA): TGTGCCAGCAGCCAAGATAGGCTAGCGGGGGGGGCGGTCTACGAGCAGTACTTC. Protein sequence: CASSQDRLAGGAVYEQYF. The rearrangement links TRBV4-2 to TRBJ2-7; 12 positions match TRBD2. CDR3 length: 18 residues. Germline CDR1 reads LGHNA; CDR2 reads YNFKEQ. The V and J ends lost 0 bases and 3 bases, in that order; junction bases with no gene match: 9.

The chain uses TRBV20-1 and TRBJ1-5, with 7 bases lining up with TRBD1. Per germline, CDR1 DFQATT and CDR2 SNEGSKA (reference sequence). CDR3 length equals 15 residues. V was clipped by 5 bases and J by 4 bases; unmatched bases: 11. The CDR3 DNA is TGCAGTGCTCACCTGCGAGGGGGCCGGAATCAGCCCCAGCATTTT. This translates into CSAHLRGGRNQPQHF.

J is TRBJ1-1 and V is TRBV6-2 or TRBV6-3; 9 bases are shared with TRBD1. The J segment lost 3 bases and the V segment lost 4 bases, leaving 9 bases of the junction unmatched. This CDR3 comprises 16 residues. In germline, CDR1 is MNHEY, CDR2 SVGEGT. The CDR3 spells CASSWDRAPLDTEAFF. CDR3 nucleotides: TGTGCCAGCAGTTGGGACAGGGCTCCCTTGGACACTGAAGCTTTCTTT.

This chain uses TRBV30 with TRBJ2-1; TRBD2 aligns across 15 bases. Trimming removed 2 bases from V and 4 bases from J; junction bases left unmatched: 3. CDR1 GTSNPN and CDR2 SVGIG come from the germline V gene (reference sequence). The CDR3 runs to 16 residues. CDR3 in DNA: TGTGCCTGGAGTAAAGGGACTAGCGGGGGGTACAATGAGCAGTTCTTC. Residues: CAWSKGTSGGYNEQFF. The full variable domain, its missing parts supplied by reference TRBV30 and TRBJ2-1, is SQTIHQWPATLVQPVGSPLSLECTVEGTSNPNLYWYRQAAGRGLQLLFYSVGIGQISSEVPQNLSASRPQDRQFILSSKKLLLSDSGFYLCAWSKGTSGGYNEQFFGPGTRLTVL.

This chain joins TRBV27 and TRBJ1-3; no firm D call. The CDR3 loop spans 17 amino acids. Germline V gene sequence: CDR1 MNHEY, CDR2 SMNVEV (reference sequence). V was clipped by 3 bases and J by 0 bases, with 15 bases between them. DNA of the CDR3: TGTGCCAGCAGTTTCGGAGGGCCGCTGAGCTCTGGAAACACCATATATTTT. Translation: CASSFGGPLSSGNTIYF.

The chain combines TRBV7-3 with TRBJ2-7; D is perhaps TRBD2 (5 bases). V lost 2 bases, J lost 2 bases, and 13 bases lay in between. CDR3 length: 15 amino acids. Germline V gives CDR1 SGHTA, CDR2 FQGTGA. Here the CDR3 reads CASSLGPRETYEQYF. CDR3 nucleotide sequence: TGTGCCAGCAGCTTAGGTCCCCGGGAAACCTACGAGCAGTACTTC.

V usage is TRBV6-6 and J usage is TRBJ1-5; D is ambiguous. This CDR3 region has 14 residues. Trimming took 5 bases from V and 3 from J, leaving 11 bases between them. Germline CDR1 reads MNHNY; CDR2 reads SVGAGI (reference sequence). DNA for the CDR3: TGTGCCAGCAGTACTCGACGGATCAATCAGCCCCAGCATTTT. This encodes CASSTRRINQPQHF.

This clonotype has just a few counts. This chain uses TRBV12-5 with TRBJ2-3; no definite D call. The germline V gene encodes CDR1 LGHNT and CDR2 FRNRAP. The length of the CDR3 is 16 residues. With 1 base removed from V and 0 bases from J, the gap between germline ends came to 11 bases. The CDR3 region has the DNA TGTGCTAGTGGTTTGGGGGCTAGTCCTAGCACAGATACGCAGTATTTT. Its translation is CASGLGASPSTDTQYF.

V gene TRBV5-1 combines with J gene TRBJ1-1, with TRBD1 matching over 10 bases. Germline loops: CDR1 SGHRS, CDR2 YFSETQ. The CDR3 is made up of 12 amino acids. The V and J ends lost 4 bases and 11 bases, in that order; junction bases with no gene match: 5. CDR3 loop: CASSQGQGRAFF. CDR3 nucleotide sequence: TGCGCCAGCAGCCAGGGACAGGGGAGGGCTTTCTTT.

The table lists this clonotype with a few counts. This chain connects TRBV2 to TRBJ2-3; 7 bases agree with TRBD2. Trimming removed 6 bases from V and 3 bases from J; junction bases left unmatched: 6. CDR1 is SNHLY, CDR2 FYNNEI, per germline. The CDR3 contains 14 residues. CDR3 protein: CASRNGGGTDTQYF. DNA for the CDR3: TGTGCCAGCAGAAATGGGGGGGGAACAGATACGCAGTATTTT.

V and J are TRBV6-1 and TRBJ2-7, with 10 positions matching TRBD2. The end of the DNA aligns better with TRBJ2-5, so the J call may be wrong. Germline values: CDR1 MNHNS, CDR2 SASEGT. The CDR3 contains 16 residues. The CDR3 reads CASSERAGGQYETQYF. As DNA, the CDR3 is TGTGCCAGCAGTGAACGAGCGGGGGGGCAATACGAGACCCAGTACTTC.

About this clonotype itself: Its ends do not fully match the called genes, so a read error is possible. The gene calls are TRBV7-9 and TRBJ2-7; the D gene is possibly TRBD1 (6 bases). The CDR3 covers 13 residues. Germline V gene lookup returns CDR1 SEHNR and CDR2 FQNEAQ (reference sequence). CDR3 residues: CASKRTDSYERYF. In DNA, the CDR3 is TGTGCCAGCAAACGGACAGACTCCTACGAGCGGTACTTC.

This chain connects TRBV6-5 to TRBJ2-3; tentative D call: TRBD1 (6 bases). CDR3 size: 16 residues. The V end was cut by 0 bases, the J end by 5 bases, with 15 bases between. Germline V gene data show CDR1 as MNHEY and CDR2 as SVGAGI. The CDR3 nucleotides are TGTGCCAGCAGTTACTCACGTGGGGGCGCGGAAGATACGCAGTATTTT. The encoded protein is CASSYSRGGAEDTQYF.

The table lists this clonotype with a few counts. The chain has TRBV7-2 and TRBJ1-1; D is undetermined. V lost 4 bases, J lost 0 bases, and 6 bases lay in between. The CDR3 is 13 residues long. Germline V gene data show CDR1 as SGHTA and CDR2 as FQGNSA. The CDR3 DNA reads TGTGCCAGCAGCTACGCAGTGAACACTGAAGCTTTCTTT. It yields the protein CASSYAVNTEAFF.

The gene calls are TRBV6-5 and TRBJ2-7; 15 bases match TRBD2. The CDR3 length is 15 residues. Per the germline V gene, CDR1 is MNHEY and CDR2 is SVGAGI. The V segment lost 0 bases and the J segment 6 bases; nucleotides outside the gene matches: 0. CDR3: CASSYSGLAGGEQYF. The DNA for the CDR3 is TGTGCCAGCAGTTACTCGGGACTAGCGGGGGGCGAGCAGTACTTC.

The CDR3 here is CSASSGGTLYDIQYF. In nucleotides, the CDR3 is TGCAGTGCCTCCTCAGGAGGGACCCTCTATGACATTCAGTACTTC. V usage is TRBV20-1 and J usage is TRBJ2-4; maybe TRBD2 (6 bases). The CDR3 is 15 amino acids. V lost 6 bases to trimming and J lost 8 bases, with 23 bases between them. Germline-derived CDR1 and CDR2 are DFQATT and SNEGSKA (reference sequence).

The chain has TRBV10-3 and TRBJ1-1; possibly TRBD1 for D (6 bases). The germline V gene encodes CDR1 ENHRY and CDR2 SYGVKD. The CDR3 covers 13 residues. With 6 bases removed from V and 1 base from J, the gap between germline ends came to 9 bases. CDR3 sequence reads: CAIRQGQNTEAFF. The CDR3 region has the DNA TGTGCCATCAGACAGGGACAGAACACTGAAGCTTTCTTT.

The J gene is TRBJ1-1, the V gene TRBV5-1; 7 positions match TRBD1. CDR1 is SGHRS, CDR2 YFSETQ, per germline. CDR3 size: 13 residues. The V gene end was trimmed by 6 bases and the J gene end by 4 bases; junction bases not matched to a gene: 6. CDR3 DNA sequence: TGCGCCAGCAAGCGACAGGGAGGCACTGAAGCTTTCTTT. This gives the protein CASKRQGGTEAFF.

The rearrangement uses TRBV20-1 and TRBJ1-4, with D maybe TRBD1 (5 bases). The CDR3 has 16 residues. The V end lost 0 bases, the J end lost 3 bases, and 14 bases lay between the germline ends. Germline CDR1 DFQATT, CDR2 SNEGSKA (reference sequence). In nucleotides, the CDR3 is TGCAGTGCTAGAGATCTACCGGGGCGGGCTAATGAAAAACTGTTTTTT. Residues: CSARDLPGRANEKLFF.

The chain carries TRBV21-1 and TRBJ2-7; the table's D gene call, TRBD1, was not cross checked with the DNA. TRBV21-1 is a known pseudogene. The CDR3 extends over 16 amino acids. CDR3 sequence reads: CASSSWDREFSYEQYF. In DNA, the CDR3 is TGTGCCAGCAGCTCCTGGGACAGGGAGTTTTCCTACGAGCAGTACTTC.